Listed here are 27 T cell receptor beta chains from one sample, sequenced in a study of T-cell reconstitution after alpha-beta-depleted transplantation in children. Unique molecular identifiers were incorporated into the prepared TCRbeta library. TCRdb reprocessed the PCR reads with MiXCR, giving one entry per CDR3 protein. The sample shows hundreds of thousands of distinct CDR3 sequences, approximately 15% of them seen only once. The input for sequencing was PBMCs, mostly from graft donor cells, taken 360 days after TCRalphabeta/CD19-depleted stem cell transplant. The receptors stem from a male patient between 5 and 17 years old who had a stem cell transplant for acute lymphoblastic leukemia, so the T cells may come from the graft donor.

This clonotype was seen only a few times. The chain joins TRBV6-1 to TRBJ1-5, with a possible D match to TRBD1 (6 bases). The length of the CDR3 is 13 residues. Germline CDR1 and CDR2: MNHNS and SASEGT. The V end was cut by 7 bases, the J end by 6 bases, with 13 bases between. The CDR3 sequence is CASKALGGQPQHF. Here the CDR3 DNA reads TGTGCCAGCAAGGCCCTAGGGGGTCAGCCCCAGCATTTT.

This sequence joins TRBV4-1 and TRBJ2-5, with TRBD2 matching over 11 bases. V gave up 8 bases and J gave up 5 bases; unmatched junction bases: 7. From germline, CDR1 is MGHRA and CDR2 YSYEKL. There are 14 residues in the CDR3. The chain's CDR3 is CASGSGRAVETQYF. CDR3 bases: TGCGCCAGCGGTAGCGGGAGGGCCGTGGAGACCCAGTACTTC.

The CDR3 DNA is TGCGCCAGCGCGGGGAGTCGATCCTACAATGAGCAGTTCTTC. Residues: CASAGSRSYNEQFF. The chain employs TRBV5-1 and TRBJ2-1; D may be TRBD2 (6 bases). CDR1 is SGHRS, CDR2 YFSETQ, per germline. The V end lost 7 bases, the J end lost 1 base, and 12 bases lay between the germline ends. The CDR3 length is 14 residues.

This clonotype has more than one count but fewer than ten. CDR3 nucleotides: TGTGCCAGCAGCTTAGCCAGCGCCCCCCCTATGGGGCAGTACTTC. Its translation is CASSLASAPPMGQYF. V and J are TRBV7-9 and TRBJ2-7; D unclear. CDR1 SEHNR and CDR2 FQNEAQ come from the germline V gene (reference sequence). This CDR3 spans 15 amino acids. V lost 0 bases and J lost 9, with 18 bases in between.

This clonotype was observed a handful of times. The genes are TRBV25-1 and TRBJ2-1, with TRBD2 as a possible D gene (5 bases). Looked up from germline, CDR1 is MGHDK and CDR2 is SYGVNS. This CDR3 comprises 14 residues. V gave up 3 bases and J gave up 10 bases, with 16 bases separating them. CDR3 bases: TGTGCCAGCAGTGAGACGACCGCGAGGGAGGAGCAGTTCTTC. Amino acid sequence: CASSETTAREEQFF. Drawing the rest from reference TRBV25-1 and TRBJ2-1, the complete variable domain is EADIYQTPRYLVIGTGKKITLECSQTMGHDKMYWYQQDPGMELHLIHYSYGVNSTEKGDLSSESTVSRIRTEHFPLTLESARPSHTSQYLCASSETTAREEQFFGPGTRLTVL.

The chain employs TRBV12-3 or TRBV12-4 and TRBJ2-2, with 7 bases lining up with TRBD2. Trimming took 4 bases from V and 6 from J; bases not matched to a gene: 11. The CDR3 consists of 16 residues. CDR3 DNA sequence: TGTGCCAGCAGTTCCTGGGTGGGGGGGGAGGCCGGGGAGCTGTTTTTT. Translated: CASSSWVGGEAGELFF.

This clonotype turned up a few times. CDR3 DNA: TGTGCCATCAGTGAGTCGGGACAGGGGTTCTACGAGCAGTACTTC. It encodes CAISESGQGFYEQYF. The rearrangement links TRBV10-3 to TRBJ2-7, with 10 bases matching TRBD1. CDR1 and CDR2 (germline): ENHRY, SYGVKD. The CDR3 is 15 residues long. Germline trimming cut 0 bases from V and 3 bases from J; bases unmatched to any gene: 2.

The chain uses TRBV11-1 and TRBJ2-1; 9 bases agree with TRBD2. The J segment lost 4 bases and the V segment lost 6 bases, leaving 7 bases of the junction unmatched. Germline values: CDR1 SGHAT, CDR2 FQDESV (reference sequence). This CDR3 region has 15 residues. CDR3 coding DNA: TGTGCCAGCAGTCGGCGGCGGGAGGGATACAATGAGCAGTTCTTC. This gives the protein CASSRRREGYNEQFF.

A few counts support this clonotype. The V call is TRBV12-3 or TRBV12-4, the J call TRBJ2-7; 12 nucleotides align to TRBD1. The trim removed 3 bases at V and 2 bases at J, leaving 5 bases unmatched. The CDR3 is 16 amino acids. The CDR3, as DNA: TGTGCCAGCAGTTTGGGGACAGGGGGCCCTACCTACGAGCAGTACTTC. Translated: CASSLGTGGPTYEQYF.

This clonotype came up many times. The chain has TRBV20-1 and TRBJ2-3; 15 nucleotides align to TRBD2. J lost 4 bases, V lost 5 bases, and 22 bases had no gene match. Per germline, CDR1 DFQATT and CDR2 SNEGSKA (reference sequence). There are 21 residues in the CDR3. In DNA form, the CDR3 reads TGCAGTGCTTTAACGTCCCTGGGGGGGACTAGCGGGAGGAGGATGGCAGATACGCAGTATTTT. Amino acid sequence: CSALTSLGGTSGRRMADTQYF.

This clonotype was detected only a few times. This chain joins TRBV24-1 and TRBJ2-1, with D perhaps matching TRBD2 (5 bases). From germline, CDR1 is KGHDR and CDR2 SFDVKD. V gave up 7 bases and J gave up 6 bases, with 15 bases separating them. The CDR3 has 14 amino acids. The CDR3 protein is CATRKRESLNEQFF. CDR3 DNA: TGTGCCACCAGAAAAAGGGAGTCCCTCAATGAGCAGTTCTTC.

The chain is built from TRBV7-2 and TRBJ2-3, with D unresolved. Germline CDR1 reads SGHTA; CDR2 reads FQGNSA. The germline V and J ends were trimmed by 3 bases and 2 bases, with 12 bases remaining between them. The CDR3 runs 15 residues. CDR3 DNA: TGTGCCAGCAGCTTTTCGCCCGGGCTCACAGATACGCAGTATTTT. Its translation is CASSFSPGLTDTQYF.

This clonotype was counted between two and nine times. This chain joins TRBV5-1 and TRBJ2-7; 10 bases align to TRBD2. J lost 3 bases, V lost 0 bases, and 6 bases had no gene match. The CDR3 is made up of 16 amino acids. The germline V gene encodes CDR1 SGHRS and CDR2 YFSETQ. The CDR3 region has the DNA TGCGCCAGCAGCTTGGGGCCGGGACTAGCGAACTACGAGCAGTACTTC. Amino acids: CASSLGPGLANYEQYF. The full variable domain, completed using reference TRBV5-1 and TRBJ2-7, is KAGVTQTPRYLIKTRGQQVTLSCSPISGHRSVSWYQQTPGQGLQFLFEYFSETQRNKGNFPGRFSGRQFSNSRSEMNVSTLELGDSALYLCASSLGPGLANYEQYFGPGTRLTVT.

There are many counts of this clonotype. V usage is TRBV4-1 and J usage is TRBJ2-3; TRBD2 might be the D (5 bases). The CDR3 has 16 amino acids. Germline loops: CDR1 MGHRA, CDR2 YSYEKL. Trimming shortened V by 6 bases and J by 0 bases, and 16 bases separated the two germline ends. The chain's CDR3 is CASRPLERYSTDTQYF. The CDR3 DNA follows: TGCGCCAGCAGACCTCTGGAGCGGTATAGCACAGATACGCAGTATTTT.

In this sample, this clonotype turned up a few times. The chain carries TRBV12-3 or TRBV12-4 and TRBJ2-7; 11 bases are a match to TRBD1. V shed 3 bases and J 7 bases; nucleotides not matched to a gene: 8. The CDR3 runs to 15 residues. CDR3 in amino acids: CASSFRGQGAREQYF. CDR3 in DNA: TGTGCCAGCAGTTTTAGAGGACAGGGGGCGCGGGAGCAGTACTTC.

This sequence joins TRBV29-1 and TRBJ2-5; D is unclear. The germline CDR1 and CDR2 sequences are SQVTM and ANQGSEA. The CDR3 has 12 residues. Trimming left V 2 bases short and J 7 bases short, with 11 bases between. Here the CDR3 DNA reads TGCAGCGTTGAACTAGTACGCGGGACCCAGTACTTC. Its translation is CSVELVRGTQYF.

The V and J genes are TRBV6-5 and TRBJ1-4; possible D gene TRBD1, 5 bases. The CDR3 sequence is 15 residues long. Germline-derived CDR1 and CDR2 are MNHEY and SVGAGI. The V end was cut by 0 bases, the J end by 10 bases, with 15 bases between. The DNA for the CDR3 is TGTGCCAGCAGTTACTCGAGGCCGGGACTAGGAAAACTGTTTTTT. It translates to CASSYSRPGLGKLFF.

This clonotype came up a few times. The chain is built from TRBV10-3 and TRBJ2-5, with D unresolved. Germline lookup yields CDR1 ENHRY and CDR2 SYGVKD. The CDR3 is 13 residues long. V was cut by 6 bases and J by 3 bases, with 11 bases left in between. The CDR3 sequence is CAISPSPKETQYF. The CDR3 DNA reads as TGTGCCATCAGCCCATCCCCTAAAGAGACCCAGTACTTC.

This clonotype was detected only a few times. The chain has TRBV6-1 and TRBJ1-2; TRBD1 matches 7 bases. Germline V lookup: CDR1 MNHNS, CDR2 SASEGT. CDR3 length: 15 residues. Unmatched junction bases numbered 6, after V lost 1 base and J lost 4 bases. CDR3 coding DNA: TGTGCCAGCAGTGAAGATGGGACAGCGTTCTATGGCTACACCTTC. This sequence encodes CASSEDGTAFYGYTF.

The chain joins TRBV7-7 to TRBJ2-7; TRBD1 matches 9 bases. Germline loops: CDR1 SSHAT, CDR2 FNYEAQ (reference sequence). V was pared by 5 bases and J by 3 bases, with 8 bases of the junction left unmatched. The CDR3 sequence is 15 residues long. CDR3 sequence reads: CASSLDRGPNYEQYF. CDR3 sequence (DNA): TGTGCCAGCAGCCTGGACAGGGGTCCAAACTACGAGCAGTACTTC.

This clonotype was counted between two and nine times. The chain links TRBV10-3 to TRBJ1-5; no reliable D call. This CDR3 contains 14 residues. CDR1 and CDR2 (germline): ENHRY, SYGVKD. V lost 4 bases and J 4 bases, leaving 11 bases between the germline ends. CDR3 DNA: TGTGCCATCAGTGGGGAGGGAGGGAATCAGCCCCAGCATTTT. Translation: CAISGEGGNQPQHF.

The chain combines TRBV12-3 or TRBV12-4 with TRBJ1-1; D unresolved. The CDR3 consists of 14 residues. Deletions cut 3 bases from V and 1 base from J, with 9 bases between. CDR3 in amino acids: CASSFDLSNTEAFF. The CDR3, as DNA: TGTGCCAGCAGTTTCGACTTATCGAACACTGAAGCTTTCTTT.

This clonotype showed up just a few times. V and J are TRBV2 and TRBJ2-7; either TRBD1 or TRBD2 may supply D (5 bases each). The CDR3 runs to 15 residues. The V and J ends lost 6 bases and 1 base respectively, with 16 bases between them. The germline V gene encodes CDR1 SNHLY and CDR2 FYNNEI. The CDR3: CASRDAWDGSYEQYF. DNA of the CDR3: TGTGCCAGCAGAGACGCTTGGGACGGATCCTACGAGCAGTACTTC.

This clonotype was counted a single time. The chain couples TRBV11-2 to TRBJ2-3; possibly TRBD2 for D (6 bases). V was clipped by 4 bases and J by 5 bases, with 16 bases between them. CDR1 and CDR2 (germline): SGHAT, FQNNGV. The CDR3 consists of 15 residues. CDR3 amino acids: CASSYGPGLLDTQYF. Here the CDR3 DNA reads TGTGCCAGCAGCTATGGACCGGGACTGCTAGATACGCAGTATTTT.

This clonotype has a handful of counts. This chain uses TRBV7-9 with TRBJ2-1; D might be TRBD1 or TRBD2, each matching 6 bases. The V gene lost 3 bases and the J gene lost 8 bases, with 14 bases spanning the gap. The V gene's germline CDR1 is SEHNR and CDR2 FQNEAQ (reference sequence). CDR3 length: 14 amino acids. The CDR3 DNA is TGTGCCAGCAGCTTCGAAGGGGGGTTCTATGAGCAGTTCTTC. This codes for CASSFEGGFYEQFF.

Many counts were recorded for this clonotype. The genes are TRBV5-6 and TRBJ2-5; 8 bases line up with TRBD2. The CDR3 sequence is 14 residues long. V trimming: 4 bases; J trimming: 5 bases; junction bases outside the gene matches: 7. The germline CDR1 and CDR2 sequences are SGHDT and YYEEEE. The CDR3 loop reads CASSRAGEGETQYF. The CDR3 region has the DNA TGTGCCAGCAGCCGAGCGGGAGAGGGGGAGACCCAGTACTTC.

The chain uses TRBV4-2 and TRBJ2-5; no definite D call. CDR3 length equals 16 residues. The V end was cut by 1 base, the J end by 1 base, with 13 bases between. Germline V gene lookup returns CDR1 LGHNA and CDR2 YNFKEQ. Here the CDR3 DNA reads TGTGCCAGCAGCCAAGCTGGGCGCGCGCCCCAAGAGACCCAGTACTTC. This encodes CASSQAGRAPQETQYF.